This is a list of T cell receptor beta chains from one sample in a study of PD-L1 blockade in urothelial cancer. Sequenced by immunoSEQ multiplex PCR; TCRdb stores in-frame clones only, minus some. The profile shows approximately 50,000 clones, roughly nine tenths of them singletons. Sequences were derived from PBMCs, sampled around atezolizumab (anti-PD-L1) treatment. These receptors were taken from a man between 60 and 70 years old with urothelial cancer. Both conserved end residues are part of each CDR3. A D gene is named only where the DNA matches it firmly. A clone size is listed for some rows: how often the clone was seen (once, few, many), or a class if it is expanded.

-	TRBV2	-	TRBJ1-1	TGTGCCAGCAGTGAAGCGTCGGAGTTAGTAAGAGCTTTCTTT	CASSEASELVRAFF
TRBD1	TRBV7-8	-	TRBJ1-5	TGTGCCAGCAGCCCGGCCCGCCCGTCGCGGGACAGGGGGCAAAGTAGTCAGCCCCAGCATTTT	CASSPARPSRDRGQSSQPQHF
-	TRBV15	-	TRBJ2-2	TGTGCCACGTCACAGGGCCCCAACACCGGGGAGCTGTTTTTT	CATSQGPNTGELFF
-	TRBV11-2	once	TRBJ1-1	TGTGCCAGCAGCTTAGAGAGGGTAACCACTGAAGCTTTCTTT	CASSLERVTTEAFF
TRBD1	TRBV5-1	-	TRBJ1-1	TGCGCCAGCAGCCGCAGGGAAGGGGGCAACACTGAAGCTTTCTTT	CASSRREGGNTEAFF
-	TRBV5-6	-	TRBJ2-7	TGTGCCAGCAGCCGGGACACGCGGGACGAGCAGTACTTC	CASSRDTRDEQYF
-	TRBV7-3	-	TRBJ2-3	TGTGCCAGCAGCTTAGGCGGGGCTCGGGATACGCAGTATTTT	CASSLGGARDTQYF
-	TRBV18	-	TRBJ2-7	TGTGCCAGCTCACCCCGACAGGACTACGAGCAGTACTTC	CASSPRQDYEQYF
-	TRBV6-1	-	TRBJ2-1	TGTGCCAGCAGTGGGGAGGTGGGGCACTCTGAGCAGTTCTTC	CASSGEVGHSEQFF
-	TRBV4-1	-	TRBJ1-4	TGCGCCAGCAGCCAAGAGGGGGGGGCCACTAATGAAAAACTGTTTTTT	CASSQEGGATNEKLFF
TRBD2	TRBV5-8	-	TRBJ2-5	TGTGCCAGCAGATCACCGGGACTAGCGGAAGAGACCCAGTACTTC	CASRSPGLAEETQYF
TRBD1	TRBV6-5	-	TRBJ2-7	TGTGCCAGCAGTCAAGGGGACAGACCCTACGAGCAGTACTTC	CASSQGDRPYEQYF
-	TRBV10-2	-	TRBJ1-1	TGCGCCAGCAGAGCCGGGACACGGGTGACTGAAGCTTTCTTT	CASRAGTRVTEAFF
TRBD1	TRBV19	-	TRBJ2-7	TGTGCCAGTAGCCGGACAGGGACCTACGAGCAGTACTTC	CASSRTGTYEQYF
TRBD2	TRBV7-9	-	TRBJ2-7	TGTGCCAGCAGCTTCCATAGCGGGGTCGGGTACGAGCAGTACTTC	CASSFHSGVGYEQYF
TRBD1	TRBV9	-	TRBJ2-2	TGTGCCAGCAGCGTAGGTCCAGGACAGGGGGCGGTCGGGGAGCTGTTTTTT	CASSVGPGQGAVGELFF
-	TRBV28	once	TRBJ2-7	TGTGCCAGCATGGTAGGCGGCCCGAGCTCCTACGAGCAGTACTTC	CASMVGGPSSYEQYF
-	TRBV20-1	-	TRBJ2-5	TGCAGTGCTAGCGTCCAGGAGACCCAGTACTTC	CSASVQETQYF
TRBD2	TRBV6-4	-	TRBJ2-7	TGTGCCAGCAATCCGGGGGGAGGTTACGAGCAGTACTTC	CASNPGGGYEQYF
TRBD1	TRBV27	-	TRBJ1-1	TGTGCCAGCAGTTCCTGGACAGGGGGCTTCACTGAAGCTTTCTTT	CASSSWTGGFTEAFF
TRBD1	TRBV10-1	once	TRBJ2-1	TGCGCCAGCAGTGAGACTCCCGGACAGGGGGTTTCCTACAATGAGCAGTTCTTC	CASSETPGQGVSYNEQFF
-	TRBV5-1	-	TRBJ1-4	TGCGCCAGCAGCTTGGCCGGGGGACTTGATGAAAAACTGTTTTTT	CASSLAGGLDEKLFF
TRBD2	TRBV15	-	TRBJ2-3	TGTGCCACCAGCAGAGAAGGACTAGCGACAGATACGCAGTATTTT	CATSREGLATDTQYF
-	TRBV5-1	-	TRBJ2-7	TGCGCCAGCAGCTTGGCGGGGAGCGGATCCTACGAGCAGTACTTC	CASSLAGSGSYEQYF
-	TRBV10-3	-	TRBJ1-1	TGTGCCATCGGGGGGACTAGCCCGAACACTGAAGCTTTCTTT	CAIGGTSPNTEAFF
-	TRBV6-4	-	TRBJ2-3	TGTGCCAGCACCGAGAAGGGAGACCTCACAGATACGCAGTATTTT	CASTEKGDLTDTQYF
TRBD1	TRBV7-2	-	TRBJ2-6	TGTGCCAGCAGCTTACGGGGACAGGGAAGAGCTGGGGCCAACGTCCTGACTTTC	CASSLRGQGRAGANVLTF
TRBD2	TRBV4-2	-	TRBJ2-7	TGTGCCAGCAGCCAAGAGGGACTAGTGGTCTACGAGCAGTACTTC	CASSQEGLVVYEQYF
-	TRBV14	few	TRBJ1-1	TGTGCCAGCAGCGACAGAGGACGGCCCGAAGCTTTCTTT	CASSDRGRPEAFF
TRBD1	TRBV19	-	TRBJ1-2	TGTGCCAGTAGGGGACAGGCGGTGGATGGCTACACCTTC	CASRGQAVDGYTF
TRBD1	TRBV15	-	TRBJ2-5	TGTGCCACCAGCACCCGGGACAGGGACGAGACCCAGTACTTC	CATSTRDRDETQYF
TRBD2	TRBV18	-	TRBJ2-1	TGTGCCAGCTCATCTAGCGGGGCCTACAATGAGCAGTTCTTC	CASSSSGAYNEQFF
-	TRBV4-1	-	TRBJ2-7	TGCGCCAGCAGCCAAGGGACAGCCTCTCACTACGAGCAGTACTTC	CASSQGTASHYEQYF
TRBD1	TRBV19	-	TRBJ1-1	TGTGCCAGTGCCGACAGGGGGCTGGGTGAAGCTTTCTTT	CASADRGLGEAFF
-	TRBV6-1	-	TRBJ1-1	TGTGCCAGCAGCCGGCAGGGCAGGTCGAACACTGAAGCTTTCTTT	CASSRQGRSNTEAFF
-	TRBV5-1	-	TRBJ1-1	TGCGCCAGCAGCTTGGGACAGATAAACACTGAAGCTTTCTTT	CASSLGQINTEAFF
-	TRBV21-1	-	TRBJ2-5	TGTGCCAGACGGGGGACCCAAGGGACCCAGTACTTC	CARRGTQGTQYF
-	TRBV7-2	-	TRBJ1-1	TGTGCCAGCAGCCCCACGGAGGGGCCCAACACTGAAGCTTTCTTT	CASSPTEGPNTEAFF
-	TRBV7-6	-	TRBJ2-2	TGTGCCAGCAGCTTAACAGCCACCGGGGAGCTGTTTTTT	CASSLTATGELFF
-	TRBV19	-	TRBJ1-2	TGTGCCAGTAGTTCTGAATACCAAAAGGCGCCAGGGGACACCTTC	CASSSEYQKAPGDTF
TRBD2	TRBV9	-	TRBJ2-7	TGTGCCAGCAGCGTAGAGGGAGGGTCCCACTACGAGCAGTACTTC	CASSVEGGSHYEQYF
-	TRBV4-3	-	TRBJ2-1	TGCGCCAGCAGCCAAGCAGTTACCTACAATGAGCAGTTCTTC	CASSQAVTYNEQFF
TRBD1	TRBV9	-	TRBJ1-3	TGTGCCAGCAGCGGGGACAGCGCCTCTGGAAACACCATATATTTT	CASSGDSASGNTIYF
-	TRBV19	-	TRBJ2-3	TGTGCCAGTAGAACTGGGGGGGGGCCGACAGATACGCAGTATTTT	CASRTGGGPTDTQYF
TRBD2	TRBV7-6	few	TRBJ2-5	TGTGCCAGCAGCCCCGCGACTAGCGGCCAAGAGACCCAGTACTTC	CASSPATSGQETQYF